Each of the 20 T cell receptor beta chains below was sequenced from the same sample in a study of Tregs in tolerant kidney transplant recipients. Sequencing used immunoSEQ multiplex PCR; TCRdb keeps in-frame clones, though not all of them. The table has approximately 50,000 clones, 90% to 95% seen once. The nonmyeloablative bone marrow transplants came from related graft donors, with transient mixed chimerism. This material consisted of CD8+ T cells from blood (PBMCs), taken 24 months after the transplant. The receptors shown here come from a human patient who received a combined kidney and bone marrow transplant. The T cells may partly be graft donor cells.

The V call is TRBV4-3, the J call TRBJ1-2; TRBD1 is a possible D gene (5 bases). The V end was cut by 1 base, the J end by 0 bases, with 6 bases between. CDR1 LGHNA and CDR2 YSLEER come from the germline V gene. CDR3 size: 14 residues. The DNA for the CDR3 is TGCGCCAGCAGCCAAGCGACAGCTAACTATGGCTACACCTTC. It is translated as CASSQATANYGYTF.

V usage is TRBV13 and J usage is TRBJ2-7; 9 bases agree with TRBD2. Germline V gene sequence: CDR1 PRHDT, CDR2 FYEKMQ (reference sequence). J gave up 4 bases and V 8 bases, and 15 bases lay outside the gene matches. This CDR3 contains 16 residues. CDR3 region: CASLGRLASGAYEQYF. The CDR3 region has the DNA TGTGCCAGCTTAGGGAGACTGGCTAGCGGGGCGTACGAGCAGTACTTC.

The chain has TRBV27 and TRBJ2-2; the D gene is possibly TRBD1 (6 bases). This CDR3 contains 13 residues. V lost 1 base and J lost 6, with 6 bases in between. Germline-derived CDR1 and CDR2 are MNHEY and SMNVEV (reference sequence). The CDR3 region is CASSLYRAGELFF. In DNA form, the CDR3 reads TGTGCCAGCAGTTTATACAGGGCCGGGGAGCTGTTTTTT.

The chain joins TRBV11-3 to TRBJ2-1; 14 positions match TRBD2. CDR3 length: 16 amino acids. Germline V gene lookup returns CDR1 SGHNT and CDR2 YENEEA. J lost 7 bases, V lost 5 bases, and 7 bases had no gene match. The DNA for the CDR3 is TGTGCCAGCAGCCCAGAGACTAGCGGGAGGGAGAATGAGCAGTTCTTC. Its translation: CASSPETSGRENEQFF.

The genes are TRBV19 and TRBJ1-2, with TRBD1 matching over 7 bases. The CDR3 runs 13 residues. Germline CDR1 and CDR2: LNHDA and SQIVND (reference sequence). V was clipped by 7 bases and J by 2 bases; unmatched bases: 4. The CDR3 spells CASTTTGNYGYTF. The DNA for the CDR3 is TGTGCCAGTACCACGACAGGGAACTATGGCTACACCTTC.

The rearrangement uses TRBV10-3 and TRBJ1-2; tentatively, D is TRBD1 (6 bases). V was trimmed by 0 bases and J by 6 bases, leaving 14 bases between them. The CDR3 sequence is 15 residues long. Germline CDR1 reads ENHRY; CDR2 reads SYGVKD. The CDR3 reads CAISESGAGVDGYTF. As DNA, the CDR3 is TGTGCCATCAGTGAGTCGGGAGCAGGGGTAGATGGCTACACCTTC.

The chain uses TRBV5-1 and TRBJ2-5, with D perhaps matching TRBD2 (6 bases). Germline assignment: CDR1 SGHRS and CDR2 YFSETQ. The CDR3 loop spans 14 amino acids. With 0 bases removed from V and 3 bases from J, the gap between germline ends came to 9 bases. The CDR3 DNA follows: TGCGCCAGCAGCTTGGGGGACTCGAAAGAGACCCAGTACTTC. It codes for CASSLGDSKETQYF.

The chain uses TRBV19 and TRBJ2-7; 11 bases are shared with TRBD1. J was trimmed by 4 bases and V by 4 bases; bases with no gene match: 6. The CDR3 runs to 15 residues. Germline lookup yields CDR1 LNHDA and CDR2 SQIVND (reference sequence). The CDR3 spells CASSTTGTGGYEQYF. The CDR3 region has the DNA TGTGCCAGTAGTACAACCGGGACAGGGGGTTACGAGCAGTACTTC.

V gene TRBV25-1 combines with J gene TRBJ2-2; D gene unclear. This CDR3 region has 13 residues. CDR1 and CDR2 from the germline V gene are MGHDK and SYGVNS. V was shortened by 6 bases and J by 0 bases, with 5 bases between the two germline ends. CDR3 amino acids: CASRFANTGELFF. DNA of the CDR3: TGTGCCAGCAGGTTCGCGAACACCGGGGAGCTGTTTTTT.

This chain uses TRBV9 with TRBJ2-1, with a tentative D call TRBD2 (5 bases). The V end was cut by 0 bases, the J end by 10 bases, with 17 bases between. Germline assignment: CDR1 SGDLS and CDR2 YYNGEE. CDR3 size: 15 residues. This chain's CDR3 is CASSVGDSASGEQFF. For the CDR3, the DNA is TGTGCCAGCAGCGTAGGAGATAGCGCCTCTGGAGAGCAGTTCTTC.

This clone appeared a few times. CDR3 residues: CASSQLTGPNYEQYF. Here the CDR3 DNA reads TGCGCCAGCAGCCAACTGACAGGGCCAAACTACGAGCAGTACTTC. The V gene is TRBV4-3, the J gene TRBJ2-7, with 7 bases that match TRBD1. This CDR3 contains 15 residues. CDR1 is LGHNA, CDR2 YSLEER, per germline. V gave up 2 bases and J gave up 3 bases; unmatched junction bases: 7.

The rearrangement links TRBV29-1 to TRBJ1-1, with no clear D. The CDR3 is 15 residues long. Germline loops: CDR1 SQVTM, CDR2 ANQGSEA. V was cut by 3 bases and J by 1 base, with 15 bases left in between. The DNA for the CDR3 is TGCAGCGTTGAGATAGGTCTCGGAGAGAACACTGAAGCTTTCTTT. Its protein is CSVEIGLGENTEAFF.

The chain carries TRBV9 and TRBJ1-6, with D possibly TRBD1 on 5 matching bases. The CDR3 runs to 16 residues. Trimming cost V 0 bases and J 10 bases, with 17 bases left between them. Germline values: CDR1 SGDLS, CDR2 YYNGEE. Here the CDR3 reads CASSVDAAGVHSPLHF. Here the CDR3 DNA reads TGTGCCAGCAGCGTAGACGCCGCGGGGGTTCACTCACCCCTCCACTTT. Full variable domain (remainder filled in from reference TRBV9 and TRBJ1-6): DSGVTQTPKHLITATGQRVTLRCSPRSGDLSVYWYQQSLDQGLQFLIQYYNGEERAKGNILERFSAQQFPDLHSELNLSSLELGDSALYFCASSVDAAGVHSPLHFGNGTRLTVT.

The CDR3 bases are TGTGCATACCAGGGGGGCAATGGGGGCACTGAAGCTTTCTTT. Its protein is CAYQGGNGGTEAFF. V gene TRBV15 combines with J gene TRBJ1-1, with 7 bases that match TRBD1. The CDR3 totals 14 residues. The germline CDR1 and CDR2 sequences are LNHNV and YYDKDF (reference sequence).

J is TRBJ2-3 and V is TRBV28, with a possible D match to TRBD2 (6 bases). Germline assignment: CDR1 MDHEN and CDR2 SYDVKM. The length of the CDR3 is 15 residues. The V gene lost 5 bases and the J gene lost 4 bases, with 16 bases spanning the gap. CDR3 DNA sequence: TGTGCCAGCAGTCCCGCGGGGTCTGCGTCAGATACGCAGTATTTT. It yields the protein CASSPAGSASDTQYF.

The gene calls are TRBV27 and TRBJ2-2, with D perhaps TRBD1 (6 bases). This CDR3 contains 15 residues. Germline V gene sequence: CDR1 MNHEY, CDR2 SMNVEV (reference sequence). V shed 11 bases and J shed 2 bases, with 18 bases lying between them. The CDR3, as DNA: TGTGCCTCGCGATCAGAGGGGGACAACACCGGGGAGCTGTTTTTT. Residues: CASRSEGDNTGELFF.

The DNA of the CDR3 is TGTGCCAGCAGCTTAGTAGGGGTCGGGTACACTGAAGCTTTCTTT. Its translation: CASSLVGVGYTEAFF. The gene calls are TRBV11-2 and TRBJ1-1; perhaps TRBD1 as D (5 bases). Germline CDR1 is SGHAT and CDR2 is FQNNGV. Trimming removed 1 base at V and 3 bases at J, with 12 bases between. The CDR3 has 15 amino acids.

DNA of the CDR3: TGTGCCAGCAGCTTCTTACAGGGGGCATCCGAGCAGTACTTC. Protein product: CASSFLQGASEQYF. The rearrangement links TRBV7-9 to TRBJ2-7; 9 bases fit TRBD1. Germline-derived CDR1 and CDR2 are SEHNR and FQNEAQ (reference sequence). This CDR3 region has 14 residues. V shed 3 bases, J shed 6 bases, and the junction held 6 bases outside the gene matches.

This clone was recorded only once. V is TRBV9 and J is TRBJ2-3; D is uncertain. The CDR3 totals 14 residues. Germline CDR1 reads SGDLS; CDR2 reads YYNGEE. V was cut by 3 bases and J by 4 bases, with 12 bases left in between. CDR3 residues: CASSASGGPDTQYF. CDR3 nucleotides: TGTGCCAGCAGCGCGTCAGGTGGCCCAGATACGCAGTATTTT. The variable domain in full, with the rest retrieved from reference TRBV9 and TRBJ2-3, is DSGVTQTPKHLITATGQRVTLRCSPRSGDLSVYWYQQSLDQGLQFLIQYYNGEERAKGNILERFSAQQFPDLHSELNLSSLELGDSALYFCASSASGGPDTQYFGPGTRLTVL.

The V gene is TRBV4-3, the J gene TRBJ2-1; D may be TRBD2 (6 bases). V was pared by 0 bases and J by 2 bases, with 14 bases between. The CDR3 totals 17 residues. Germline V gives CDR1 LGHNA, CDR2 YSLEER. CDR3 loop: CASSQDLSGGPYNEQFF. The CDR3 DNA reads as TGCGCCAGCAGCCAAGATCTATCCGGGGGTCCCTACAATGAGCAGTTCTTC.